The 14 T cell receptor beta chains in this list originate from one sample, sequenced in a study of blood T cell repertoires in COVID-19. Sequencing was performed with immunoSEQ multiplex PCR; in TCRdb, only in-frame clones are kept and a portion is missing. Of over 200,000 clones in the sample, around 89% are singletons; the top ten hold about 4.1%. Sequenced material: peripheral blood. All receptors derive from a man in his 60s who had recovered from COVID-19.

This clone has only one observation. The chain is built from TRBV24-1 and TRBJ1-1, with D perhaps matching TRBD1 (5 bases). The length of the CDR3 is 14 residues. Germline CDR1 KGHDR, CDR2 SFDVKD. V was shortened by 5 bases and J by 7 bases, with 16 bases between the two germline ends. The CDR3 region is CATSVGDSHCEAFF. The CDR3 region has the DNA TGTGCCACCAGTGTTGGAGACAGTCACTGTGAAGCTTTCTTT.

This clone has more than one count but fewer than ten. V usage is TRBV3-1 (or the pseudogene TRBV3-2) and J usage is TRBJ1-1; D is uncertain. The CDR3 loop spans 13 amino acids. V dropped 6 bases and J dropped 4 bases, with 12 bases sitting between them. The V gene's germline CDR1 is LGHDT and CDR2 YNNKEL (reference sequence). For the CDR3, the DNA is TGTGCCAGCAGATTCACAGTGGGCACTGAAGCTTTCTTT. It encodes CASRFTVGTEAFF.

The chain is built from TRBV7-2 and TRBJ1-2; no firm D call. The CDR3 covers 15 residues. Germline values: CDR1 SGHTA, CDR2 FQGNSA. V was trimmed by 1 base and J by 4 bases, leaving 13 bases between them. The CDR3 sequence is CASSLDVRKAYGYTF. CDR3 bases: TGTGCCAGCAGCTTAGACGTCAGGAAGGCCTATGGCTACACCTTC.

The gene calls are TRBV30 and TRBJ1-1; D is possibly TRBD1 (5 bases). Germline values: CDR1 GTSNPN, CDR2 SVGIG (reference sequence). This CDR3 region has 15 residues. Trimming stripped 2 bases from V and 0 bases from J, with 13 bases between. The DNA of the CDR3 is TGTGCCTGGAGTAACAGGCGGGGTTTGAACACTGAAGCTTTCTTT. It encodes CAWSNRRGLNTEAFF.

This clone was recorded only once. The chain has TRBV6-2 or TRBV6-3 and TRBJ2-7, with 10 bases lining up with TRBD1. V gave up 6 bases and J gave up 2 bases; unmatched junction bases: 7. The germline V gene encodes CDR1 MNHEY and CDR2 SVGEGT. The CDR3 sequence is 15 residues long. CDR3 region: CASSEPGQGTYEQYF. CDR3 nucleotides: TGTGCCAGCAGCGAACCGGGACAGGGGACCTACGAGCAGTACTTC.

V is TRBV16 and J is TRBJ1-1, with 7 bases aligning to TRBD1. V was clipped by 4 bases and J by 5 bases; unmatched bases: 4. CDR1 and CDR2 from the germline V gene are KGHSY and FQNENV. This CDR3 contains 13 residues. CDR3 coding DNA: TGTGCCAGCAGCCCAAACAGGGGTACTGAAGCTTTCTTT. Translated, it gives CASSPNRGTEAFF.

The V and J genes are TRBV28 and TRBJ2-7, with 7 nucleotides matching TRBD1. Germline loops: CDR1 MDHEN, CDR2 SYDVKM. J gave up 5 bases and V 5 bases, and 9 bases lay outside the gene matches. There are 14 residues in the CDR3. The CDR3: CASSTQTGLNEQYF. The CDR3 DNA sequence: TGTGCCAGCAGTACGCAGACAGGGCTAAACGAGCAGTACTTC.

The gene calls are TRBV6-2 or TRBV6-3 and TRBJ1-4; D call uncertain. The germline gives CDR1 MNHEY, CDR2 SVGEGT. The CDR3 spans 13 residues. The V end was cut by 2 bases, the J end by 11 bases, with 12 bases between. The CDR3, as DNA: TGTGCCAGCAGTTACACCGGGGAACGTAAACTGTTTTTT. As protein: CASSYTGERKLFF.

V and J are TRBV7-2 and TRBJ2-3; 13 nucleotides match TRBD2. J was trimmed by 4 bases and V by 1 base; bases with no gene match: 2. This CDR3 has 16 amino acids. Germline CDR1 SGHTA, CDR2 FQGNSA. The CDR3 spells CASSLELAGGSDTQYF. CDR3 in DNA: TGTGCCAGCAGCTTAGAACTAGCGGGGGGGTCAGATACGCAGTATTTT.

This clone was seen only once. The gene calls are TRBV25-1 and TRBJ2-7; D call uncertain. Per the germline V gene, CDR1 is MGHDK and CDR2 is SYGVNS. V was trimmed by 8 bases and J by 2 bases, leaving 7 bases between them. The CDR3 contains 11 residues. The CDR3 loop is CASRGPYEQYF. The CDR3 DNA follows: TGTGCCAGCCGTGGGCCCTACGAGCAGTACTTC.

This clone was seen a single time. The chain carries TRBV11-3 and TRBJ2-1, with TRBD2 identical over 7 bases. This CDR3 has 18 residues. Germline assignment: CDR1 SGHNT and CDR2 YENEEA. The V gene end was trimmed by 5 bases and the J gene end by 5 bases; junction bases not matched to a gene: 18. The CDR3 region has the DNA TGTGCCAGCAGCCCCCCAAGGTGGGGGGGAAGGGCCGACAATGAGCAGTTCTTC. This sequence encodes CASSPPRWGGRADNEQFF.

The chain joins TRBV7-2 to TRBJ2-6; D is possibly TRBD2 (5 bases). CDR1 and CDR2 (germline): SGHTA, FQGNSA. This CDR3 contains 18 residues. V shed 3 bases and J shed 4 bases, with 19 bases lying between them. Here the CDR3 DNA reads TGTGCCAGCAGCTTGAGGCCCGGGATGAAGGCCGGGGCCAACGTCCTGACTTTC. Translation gives CASSLRPGMKAGANVLTF.

The chain joins TRBV6-1 to TRBJ2-1; possible D gene TRBD2, 6 bases. CDR1 and CDR2 from the germline V gene are MNHNS and SASEGT. The CDR3 covers 17 residues. The V and J ends lost 4 bases and 14 bases respectively, with 30 bases between them. DNA of the CDR3: TGTGCCAGCAGTGCCCTGGCCAGGACTAAAGGGAATCTTCGTAAGTTCTTC. It specifies CASSALARTKGNLRKFF.

This chain links TRBV6-4 with TRBJ1-1; the D is unclear. Between the trimmed V and J ends, which lost 3 bases and 1 base, there was a span of 6 bases. CDR3 length equals 13 residues. Germline V CDR1 and CDR2: MRHNA, SNTAGT. The CDR3: CASSEARNTEAFF. In DNA, the CDR3 is TGTGCCAGCAGTGAGGCTAGGAACACTGAAGCTTTCTTT.